The 32 T cell receptor beta chains listed next were all sequenced from one sample in a study of blood T cell repertoires in COVID-19. Sequencing used immunoSEQ multiplex PCR; TCRdb keeps in-frame clones, though not all of them. The sample contains about 300,000 clones, approximately 89% of which appear only once. The sequencing sample was made of PBMCs or T cells enriched from blood (not recorded which). Receptors originate from a woman aged 45 to 65 who had been exposed to COVID-19.

CDR3 sequence (DNA): TGTGCCAGCAGAACCGGGACAGTGGACGGGGAGCTGTTTTTT. Protein sequence: CASRTGTVDGELFF. The chain joins TRBV2 to TRBJ2-2; 7 bases map to TRBD1. V shed 6 bases, J shed 7 bases, and the junction held 8 bases outside the gene matches. This CDR3 contains 14 residues. Germline values: CDR1 SNHLY, CDR2 FYNNEI.

This chain connects TRBV5-1 to TRBJ1-1; weak D call: TRBD1 (5 bases). The CDR3 has 14 residues. Germline CDR1 reads SGHRS; CDR2 reads YFSETQ. The ends were cut back, 1 base at V and 2 bases at J, with 9 bases in the middle. In DNA, the CDR3 is TGCGCCAGCAGCTTGCAGGGAGGTAACACTGAAGCTTTCTTT. The encoded protein is CASSLQGGNTEAFF.

This chain joins TRBV28 and TRBJ1-6; D gene unclear. The V and J ends lost 5 bases and 8 bases respectively, with 13 bases between them. The CDR3 has 14 amino acids. Looked up from germline, CDR1 is MDHEN and CDR2 is SYDVKM. CDR3 in amino acids: CASSEPGSYSPLHF. The CDR3 bases are TGTGCCAGCAGTGAGCCGGGGAGTTATTCACCCCTCCACTTT.

The chain has TRBV7-2 and TRBJ2-4; D is ambiguous. There are 16 residues in the CDR3. CDR1 is SGHTA, CDR2 FQGNSA, per germline. Trimming shortened V by 1 base and J by 0 bases, and 10 bases separated the two germline ends. Written as DNA, the CDR3 is TGTGCCAGCAGCTTAGACAGACATCTAGCCAAAAACATTCAGTACTTC. Translating it yields CASSLDRHLAKNIQYF. Combining the CDR3 with reference TRBV7-2 and TRBJ2-4 gives the whole variable domain GAGVSQSPSNKVTEKGKDVELRCDPISGHTALYWYRQSLGQGLEFLIYFQGNSAPDKSGLPSDRFSAERTGGSVSTLTIQRTQQEDSAVYLCASSLDRHLAKNIQYFGAGTRLSVL.

In its sample, this clone was seen many times. This chain connects TRBV4-1 to TRBJ2-2; 7 positions match TRBD2. J lost 3 bases, V lost 0 bases, and 13 bases had no gene match. The germline CDR1 and CDR2 sequences are MGHRA and YSYEKL. This CDR3 is 19 amino acids long. CDR3 loop: CASSQEGGARSTYTGELFF. CDR3 nucleotides: TGCGCCAGCAGCCAAGAGGGAGGGGCGAGGTCGACGTACACCGGGGAGCTGTTTTTT.

V is TRBV10-3 and J is TRBJ2-2, with D possibly being TRBD1 (6 bases). This CDR3 is built from 14 residues. With 6 bases removed from V and 5 bases from J, the gap between germline ends came to 13 bases. Germline assignment: CDR1 ENHRY and CDR2 SYGVKD. The CDR3 DNA follows: TGTGCCATCAGGGTACAGGGTGGGACCGGGGAGCTGTTTTTT. This encodes CAIRVQGGTGELFF.

This clone showed up just once. This chain connects TRBV3-1 (or the pseudogene TRBV3-2) to TRBJ2-1, with 14 bases aligning to TRBD2. V lost 2 bases to trimming and J lost 7 bases; unmatched junction nucleotides: 13. Germline V gene sequence: CDR1 LGHDT, CDR2 YNNKEL (reference sequence). This CDR3 is built from 19 residues. This chain's CDR3 is CASSQSPPGLAGVINEQFF. In DNA form, the CDR3 reads TGTGCCAGCAGCCAATCTCCCCCGGGACTAGCGGGGGTAATAAATGAGCAGTTCTTC.

This clone was observed a handful of times. V gene TRBV7-8 combines with J gene TRBJ2-3; 12 nucleotides agree with TRBD2. Germline CDR1 and CDR2: SGHVS and FQNEAQ. Losses at the gene ends were 7 bases for V and 5 bases for J; bases not matched to a gene: 7. This CDR3 spans 15 amino acids. The CDR3 loop is CASKRLAGAEDTQYF. The CDR3 DNA follows: TGTGCCAGCAAAAGACTAGCGGGGGCAGAAGATACGCAGTATTTT.

The chain joins TRBV5-1 to TRBJ2-7, with 9 bases aligning to TRBD1. Trimming cost V 1 base and J 3 bases; bases outside gene matches: 5. Germline V CDR1 and CDR2: SGHRS, YFSETQ. The CDR3 covers 15 residues. CDR3 sequence (DNA): TGCGCCAGCAGCTTGCCGACAGGGGGTCTCTACGAGCAGTACTTC. Encoded protein: CASSLPTGGLYEQYF.

For the CDR3, the DNA is TGCGCCAGCACCCTCCTCACTTGGAGCACAGATACGCAGTATTTT. Amino acids: CASTLLTWSTDTQYF. V is TRBV5-1 and J is TRBJ2-3; D unresolved. The CDR3 sequence is 15 residues long. The germline V gene encodes CDR1 SGHRS and CDR2 YFSETQ. Trimming took off 6 bases at V and 0 bases at J, with 14 bases between the two ends.

This chain uses TRBV2 with TRBJ2-3; the D gene is possibly TRBD2 (6 bases). Trimming stripped 3 bases from V and 2 bases from J, with 12 bases between. Germline-derived CDR1 and CDR2 are SNHLY and FYNNEI. There are 15 residues in the CDR3. CDR3 DNA: TGTGCCAGCAGTGAGGAGGGCTCCTCCACAGATACGCAGTATTTT. The encoded protein is CASSEEGSSTDTQYF.

This rearrangement joins TRBV2 to TRBJ2-7, with D uncertain. The CDR3 is 15 residues long. Trimming left V 4 bases short and J 2 bases short, with 15 bases between. Looked up from germline, CDR1 is SNHLY and CDR2 is FYNNEI. CDR3 DNA sequence: TGTGCCAGCAGTGCTAAGCACCTTAGTGCCTACGAGCAGTACTTC. Its protein is CASSAKHLSAYEQYF.

The chain carries TRBV21-1 and TRBJ1-5; the table gives TRBD1 as D, unverified against the DNA. TRBV21-1 is a recognized pseudogene. The CDR3 is made up of 16 amino acids. CDR3 loop: CASSKGGDRSNQPQHF. Here the CDR3 DNA reads TGTGCCAGCAGCAAAGGAGGGGACAGGAGCAATCAGCCCCAGCATTTT.

The chain is built from TRBV20-1 and TRBJ1-2; TRBD1 aligns across 8 bases. CDR1 and CDR2 from the germline V gene are DFQATT and SNEGSKA (reference sequence). V shed 3 bases, J shed 4 bases, and the junction held 1 base outside the gene matches. The CDR3 extends over 12 amino acids. The CDR3 region has the DNA TGCAGTGCTAGTACAGGGGGCTATGGCTACACCTTC. Its protein product is CSASTGGYGYTF.

The chain carries TRBV11-2 and TRBJ1-1, with D possibly TRBD1 on 5 matching bases. The V gene lost 1 base and the J gene lost 1 base, with 7 bases spanning the gap. Germline CDR1 SGHAT, CDR2 FQNNGV. The CDR3 covers 14 residues. CDR3 DNA sequence: TGTGCCAGCAGCTTAGGACAGCCGAACACTGAAGCTTTCTTT. This encodes CASSLGQPNTEAFF.

In DNA, the CDR3 is TGTGCCAGCAGCCCACAGGGTGGAATAGATACGCAGTATTTT. The encoded protein is CASSPQGGIDTQYF. J is TRBJ2-3 and V is TRBV5-4; D possibly corresponds to TRBD1 (6 bases). CDR3 length: 14 amino acids. V was pared by 4 bases and J by 5 bases, with 14 bases between. Germline V gene sequence: CDR1 SGHNT, CDR2 YYREEE (reference sequence). The entire variable domain, with the rest obtained from reference TRBV5-4 and TRBJ2-3, is as follows: ETGVTQSPTHLIKTRGQQVTLRCSSQSGHNTVSWYQQALGQGPQFIFQYYREEENGRGNFPPRFSGLQFPNYSSELNVNALELDDSALYLCASSPQGGIDTQYFGPGTRLTVL.

The CDR3 nucleotides read TGTGCCAGCAGCGTGATGGACAGGGGAAGCTACACCTTC. Protein: CASSVMDRGSYTF. The chain is built from TRBV9 and TRBJ1-2; 9 bases agree with TRBD1. V lost 2 bases, J lost 9 bases, and 5 bases stayed unmatched. This CDR3 has 13 residues. Germline assignment: CDR1 SGDLS and CDR2 YYNGEE.

This sequence joins TRBV19 and TRBJ1-5; D is perhaps TRBD1 (6 bases). The CDR3 runs to 15 residues. Trimming shortened V by 4 bases and J by 5 bases, and 15 bases separated the two germline ends. Germline CDR1 and CDR2: LNHDA and SQIVND (reference sequence). The CDR3 protein is CASSRAGETYQPQHF. CDR3 DNA: TGTGCCAGTAGTAGGGCAGGGGAGACCTATCAGCCCCAGCATTTT.

This clone was picked up one time. This chain connects TRBV5-8 to TRBJ1-2; D ambiguous. Trimming took off 4 bases at V and 4 bases at J, with 20 bases between the two ends. In germline, CDR1 is SGHTS, CDR2 YDEGEE. The CDR3 consists of 16 residues. The CDR3 region has the DNA TGTGCCAGCAGCGCCGGCCAGGCGAGCCAAATCTATGGCTACACCTTC. It yields the protein CASSAGQASQIYGYTF.

For the CDR3, the DNA is TGTGCCAGCAGCCCCGGACTCGGCTACGAGCAGTACTTC. Translated, it gives CASSPGLGYEQYF. The chain recombines TRBV13 with TRBJ2-7; a possible D gene is TRBD2 (5 bases). Trimming took off 5 bases at V and 3 bases at J, with 11 bases between the two ends. Per the germline V gene, CDR1 is PRHDT and CDR2 is FYEKMQ (reference sequence). CDR3 length: 13 amino acids. Looking up the rest from reference TRBV13 and TRBJ2-7 gives the full variable domain: AAGVIQSPRHLIKEKRETATLKCYPIPRHDTVYWYQQGPGQDPQFLISFYEKMQSDKGSIPDRFSAQQFSDYHSELNMSSLELGDSALYFCASSPGLGYEQYFGPGTRLTVT.

The rearrangement links TRBV14 to TRBJ1-4; 8 bases are shared with TRBD1. This CDR3 region has 15 residues. The germline V gene encodes CDR1 SGHDN and CDR2 FVKESK. V gave up 3 bases and J gave up 8 bases; unmatched junction bases: 8. CDR3 nucleotides: TGTGCCAGCAGCCACGGAGGACAGGGCGGCGAAAAACTGTTTTTT. Translated, it gives CASSHGGQGGEKLFF.

This clone was recorded once. The V gene is TRBV20-1, the J gene TRBJ1-1; D is uncertain. Trimming took 3 bases from V and 1 from J, leaving 12 bases between them. Germline V gene lookup returns CDR1 DFQATT and CDR2 SNEGSKA (reference sequence). The CDR3 sequence is 14 residues long. CDR3 protein: CSASSGQKNTEAFF. For the CDR3, the DNA is TGCAGTGCTAGTAGTGGGCAAAAGAACACTGAAGCTTTCTTT.

The chain combines TRBV28 with TRBJ1-2; possible D gene TRBD1, 6 bases. V dropped 2 bases and J dropped 8 bases, with 21 bases sitting between them. The CDR3 spans 16 residues. The germline gives CDR1 MDHEN, CDR2 SYDVKM. CDR3 nucleotide sequence: TGTGCCAGCAGTTTACCGACAGGTCTTCACCTTCGGGGCTACACCTTC. Translating gives CASSLPTGLHLRGYTF.

Only one count was recorded for this clone. This sequence joins TRBV27 and TRBJ2-5, with 12 bases identical to TRBD2. This CDR3 has 18 residues. V trimming: 2 bases; J trimming: 0 bases; junction bases outside the gene matches: 7. Germline values: CDR1 MNHEY, CDR2 SMNVEV (reference sequence). CDR3 region: CASSLVASGGAYQETQYF. The CDR3 DNA reads TGTGCCAGCAGTTTAGTGGCTAGCGGGGGGGCTTACCAAGAGACCCAGTACTTC.

J is TRBJ2-7 and V is TRBV4-1, with 8 bases lining up with TRBD1. Germline CDR1 is MGHRA and CDR2 is YSYEKL. There are 15 residues in the CDR3. V gave up 1 base and J gave up 3 bases; unmatched junction bases: 5. The CDR3 loop reads CASSQGTGFFYEQYF. CDR3 sequence (DNA): TGCGCCAGCAGCCAAGGGACAGGGTTTTTCTACGAGCAGTACTTC.

J is TRBJ1-1 and V is TRBV18; D not resolved. Trimming shortened V by 3 bases and J by 1 base, and 12 bases separated the two germline ends. The germline gives CDR1 KGHSH, CDR2 LQKENI. This CDR3 spans 15 amino acids. The CDR3, as DNA: TGTGCCAGCTCACCGGACTTGACAAAGAACACTGAAGCTTTCTTT. This sequence encodes CASSPDLTKNTEAFF. The complete variable domain, with remaining parts taken from reference TRBV18 and TRBJ1-1, reads NAGVMQNPRHLVRRRGQEARLRCSPMKGHSHVYWYRQLPEEGLKFMVYLQKENIIDESGMPKERFSAEFPKEGPSILRIQQVVRGDSAAYFCASSPDLTKNTEAFFGQGTRLTVV.

This sequence joins TRBV9 and TRBJ2-1; TRBD2 might be the D (7 bases). This CDR3 comprises 14 residues. Germline-derived CDR1 and CDR2 are SGDLS and YYNGEE. V was trimmed by 2 bases and J by 10 bases, leaving 16 bases between them. The CDR3 DNA reads as TGTGCCAGCAGCGTGATGGCGGGGGCGGAAGAGCAGTTCTTC. This codes for CASSVMAGAEEQFF.

The chain links TRBV19 to TRBJ1-5, with D possibly matching TRBD1 (5 bases). CDR3 size: 16 residues. V lost 4 bases to trimming and J lost 2 bases, with 15 bases between them. Germline CDR1 is LNHDA and CDR2 is SQIVND (reference sequence). CDR3 residues: CASSNPGGQGNQPQHF. In DNA form, the CDR3 reads TGTGCCAGTAGTAACCCCGGGGGTCAGGGCAATCAGCCCCAGCATTTT.

The rearrangement uses TRBV7-6 and TRBJ2-3, with 9 bases lining up with TRBD2. This CDR3 contains 14 residues. Germline values: CDR1 SGHVS, CDR2 FNYEAQ. J lost 3 bases, V lost 5 bases, and 3 bases had no gene match. DNA for the CDR3: TGTGCCAGCAGCCCGCGGGGGGGTACAGATACGCAGTATTTT. Amino acids: CASSPRGGTDTQYF.

This clone has more than one count but fewer than ten. The CDR3 is CASTTSGGVDTQYF. The DNA for the CDR3 is TGTGCCAGCACTACTAGCGGGGGCGTGGATACGCAGTATTTT. The chain is built from TRBV2 and TRBJ2-3, with TRBD2 matching over 11 bases. CDR1 SNHLY and CDR2 FYNNEI come from the germline V gene. This CDR3 is 14 amino acids long. V trimming: 7 bases; J trimming: 6 bases; junction bases outside the gene matches: 6.

J is TRBJ1-2 and V is TRBV20-1; D not certain. The V and J ends lost 4 bases and 8 bases respectively, with 5 bases between them. The CDR3 has 9 amino acids. Germline-derived CDR1 and CDR2 are DFQATT and SNEGSKA (reference sequence). In DNA form, the CDR3 reads TGCAGTGCTAAGGAGGGCTACACCTTC. It specifies CSAKEGYTF.

J is TRBJ2-7 and V is TRBV15; possibly TRBD1 for D (5 bases). This CDR3 has 13 residues. V lost 4 bases, J lost 2 bases, and 9 bases lay in between. Germline V gene lookup returns CDR1 LNHNV and CDR2 YYDKDF (reference sequence). The CDR3 protein is CATSTGNTYEQYF. Here the CDR3 DNA reads TGTGCCACCAGCACAGGGAACACCTACGAGCAGTACTTC.